A single sample is the source of the 16 T cell receptor beta chains below, sequenced in a study of control samples from healthy donors and cancer patients. Measured with immunoSEQ multiplex PCR; TCRdb has only the in-frame clones, and not every one. This sample's table has approximately 190,000 clones. The sample consisted of blood. The origin of the receptors is a woman under 40 in good health.

The chain employs TRBV29-1 and TRBJ2-7; 7 bases are a match to TRBD1. With 7 bases clipped from V and 7 bases from J, the junction kept 13 bases outside the gene matches. Germline values: CDR1 SQVTM, CDR2 ANQGSEA. This CDR3 comprises 13 residues. CDR3 protein: CSANSRQGWEQYF. CDR3 nucleotides: TGCAGCGCAAATTCCAGACAGGGTTGGGAGCAGTACTTC.

The chain combines TRBV6-1 with TRBJ1-6, with D possibly TRBD1 on 6 matching bases. Trimming took 2 bases from V and 6 from J, leaving 14 bases between them. Germline CDR1 MNHNS, CDR2 SASEGT. The CDR3 is 16 residues long. DNA for the CDR3: TGTGCCAGCAGTGAACGGAGGGGGAGCGTTAATTCACCCCTCCACTTT. Amino acids: CASSERRGSVNSPLHF.

V gene TRBV15 combines with J gene TRBJ2-5; D is ambiguous. Germline V gene lookup returns CDR1 LNHNV and CDR2 YYDKDF (reference sequence). V lost 8 bases to trimming and J lost 3 bases, with 13 bases between them. CDR3 length equals 13 residues. The CDR3 loop reads CATRKGSKETQYF. The CDR3 coding sequence is TGTGCCACCCGCAAGGGCAGCAAAGAGACCCAGTACTTC.

This chain uses TRBV2 with TRBJ2-5; 10 nucleotides match TRBD1. The CDR3 loop spans 15 amino acids. V was clipped by 10 bases and J by 4 bases; unmatched bases: 12. The germline V gene has CDR1 SNHLY and CDR2 FYNNEI. CDR3 in DNA: TGTGCCACGCGACAGGGGGCCTCGATCGGAGAGACCCAGTACTTC. It is translated as CATRQGASIGETQYF.

The V gene is TRBV18, the J gene TRBJ1-6; D is ambiguous. Trimming left V 3 bases short and J 0 bases short, with 12 bases between. Per the germline V gene, CDR1 is KGHSH and CDR2 is LQKENI. CDR3 length: 17 residues. The DNA for the CDR3 is TGTGCCAGCTCACCGAAAATACAGCGCTCCTATAATTCACCCCTCCACTTT. Its translation: CASSPKIQRSYNSPLHF.

The J gene is TRBJ1-5, the V gene TRBV27; D is perhaps TRBD1 (5 bases). Per germline, CDR1 MNHEY and CDR2 SMNVEV (reference sequence). The CDR3 extends over 15 amino acids. Trimming removed 3 bases from V and 0 bases from J, with 9 bases in between. The CDR3 is CASSLGGNSNQPQHF. CDR3 DNA: TGTGCCAGCAGTTTGGGGGGGAATAGCAATCAGCCCCAGCATTTT.

The gene calls are TRBV10-3 and TRBJ1-4; 8 bases match TRBD1. The V segment lost 3 bases and the J segment 5 bases; nucleotides outside the gene matches: 5. The germline gives CDR1 ENHRY, CDR2 SYGVKD. There are 15 residues in the CDR3. CDR3 sequence: CAISDPGGRNEKLFF. CDR3 in DNA: TGTGCCATCAGTGACCCAGGGGGCAGGAATGAAAAACTGTTTTTT.

The J gene is TRBJ2-3, the V gene TRBV27; either TRBD1 or TRBD2 may supply D (5 bases each). The CDR3 consists of 14 residues. Germline CDR1 reads MNHEY; CDR2 reads SMNVEV (reference sequence). V was cut by 5 bases and J by 2 bases, with 11 bases left in between. CDR3 region: CASSRGPFTDTQYF. The CDR3 DNA sequence: TGTGCCAGCAGTCGGGGACCTTTCACAGATACGCAGTATTTT.

The chain joins TRBV10-3 to TRBJ1-2; TRBD1 aligns across 8 bases. With V trimmed by 2 bases and J by 4 bases, 12 bases remained unmatched. The CDR3 sequence is 17 residues long. CDR1 is ENHRY, CDR2 SYGVKD, per germline. The CDR3 nucleotides read TGTGCCATCAGTGAGAGGCCGGACAGGGAAAAGGGCTATGGCTACACCTTC. It yields the protein CAISERPDREKGYGYTF.

J is TRBJ2-1 and V is TRBV11-2; perhaps TRBD1 as D (6 bases). CDR3 size: 15 residues. Per germline, CDR1 SGHAT and CDR2 FQNNGV. Deletions cut 0 bases from V and 9 bases from J, with 15 bases between. The CDR3 sequence: CASSLDRVQGREQFF. As DNA, the CDR3 is TGTGCCAGCAGCTTAGACCGGGTACAGGGCCGTGAGCAGTTCTTC.

CDR3 DNA: TGTGCCAGCAGTTACCGCGGACAGCAAGTACAGCCCCAGCATTTT. It specifies CASSYRGQQVQPQHF. This rearrangement joins TRBV6-2 or TRBV6-3 to TRBJ1-5, with TRBD1 as a possible D gene (6 bases). The CDR3 contains 15 residues. V lost 2 bases and J lost 7, with 15 bases in between. Germline-derived CDR1 and CDR2 are MNHEY and SVGEGT.

This chain uses TRBV5-5 with TRBJ1-3; TRBD1 matches at 9 bases. J gave up 1 base and V 3 bases, and 8 bases lay outside the gene matches. The CDR3 has 17 amino acids. Germline V gene sequence: CDR1 SGHKS, CDR2 YYEKEE (reference sequence). The CDR3 spells CASSSTGGVWSGNTIYF. As DNA, the CDR3 is TGTGCCAGCAGCTCAACAGGGGGCGTTTGGTCTGGAAACACCATATATTTT.

The rearrangement uses TRBV28 and TRBJ1-2; D is ambiguous. V shed 7 bases and J shed 1 base, with 10 bases lying between them. CDR3 length equals 13 residues. Germline CDR1 MDHEN, CDR2 SYDVKM. The chain's CDR3 is CASTSTHNYGYTF. CDR3 nucleotides: TGTGCCAGCACCTCCACGCATAACTATGGCTACACCTTC.

The chain is built from TRBV19 and TRBJ1-2; D ambiguous. The CDR3 is made up of 13 amino acids. Germline V gene lookup returns CDR1 LNHDA and CDR2 SQIVND (reference sequence). Trimming took off 2 bases at V and 1 base at J, with 5 bases between the two ends. In DNA form, the CDR3 reads TGTGCCAGTAGTATACTCTATAACTATGGCTACACCTTC. Its protein is CASSILYNYGYTF. Full variable domain (rest looked up from reference TRBV19 and TRBJ1-2): DGGITQSPKYLFRKEGQNVTLSCEQNLNHDAMYWYRQDPGQGLRLIYYSQIVNDFQKGDIAEGYSVSREKKESFPLTVTSAQKNPTAFYLCASSILYNYGYTFGSGTRLTVV.

The rearrangement joins TRBV29-1 to TRBJ2-1, with 9 positions matching TRBD2. V shed 4 bases, J shed 0 bases, and the junction held 13 bases outside the gene matches. This CDR3 is 18 amino acids long. The germline V gene encodes CDR1 SQVTM and CDR2 ANQGSEA. CDR3 in amino acids: CSVVLWTSVLSSYNEQFF. In DNA, the CDR3 is TGCAGCGTTGTTCTTTGGACTAGCGTTCTGAGCTCCTACAATGAGCAGTTCTTC.

CDR3 protein: CASSISNEQYF. The CDR3 nucleotides are TGTGCCAGTAGTATCTCGAACGAGCAGTACTTC. The genes are TRBV19 and TRBJ2-7; D is undetermined. Germline V gene data show CDR1 as LNHDA and CDR2 as SQIVND (reference sequence). The germline V and J ends were trimmed by 3 bases and 5 bases, with 5 bases remaining between them. The CDR3 totals 11 residues. Supplemented by reference TRBV19 and TRBJ2-7, the full variable domain reads DGGITQSPKYLFRKEGQNVTLSCEQNLNHDAMYWYRQDPGQGLRLIYYSQIVNDFQKGDIAEGYSVSREKKESFPLTVTSAQKNPTAFYLCASSISNEQYFGPGTRLTVT.